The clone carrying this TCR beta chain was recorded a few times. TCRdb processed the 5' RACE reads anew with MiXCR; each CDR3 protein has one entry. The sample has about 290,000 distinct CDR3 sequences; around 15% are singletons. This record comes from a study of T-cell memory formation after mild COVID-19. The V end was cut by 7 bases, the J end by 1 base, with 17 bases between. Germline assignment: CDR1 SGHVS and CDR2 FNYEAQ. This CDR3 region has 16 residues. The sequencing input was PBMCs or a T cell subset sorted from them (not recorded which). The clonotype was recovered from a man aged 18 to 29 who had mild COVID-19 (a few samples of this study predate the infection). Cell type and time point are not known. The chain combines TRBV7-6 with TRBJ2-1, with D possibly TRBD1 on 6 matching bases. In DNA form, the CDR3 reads TGTGCCAGCACCCAACAGGGCTATGCTTCCTACAATGAGCAGTTCTTC. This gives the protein CASTQQGYASYNEQFF.